Presented here are 10 T cell receptor beta chains from one specimen sequenced in a study of beta chain features in type 1 diabetes. Isolated RNA was reverse transcribed in full, so expressed TCRB transcripts were sequenced. The repertoire was sequenced with immunoSEQ multiplex PCR; TCRdb's copy has only in-frame clones and lacks some. Among about 220,000 clones, roughly 11% were seen once, and the ten largest hold about 1.2%. The sequenced sample consisted of central memory CD4+ T cells from blood. The receptors originated from a man younger than 30 in good health.

This clone was detected a few times. The CDR3 spells CASSQYRVGEQYF. DNA of the CDR3: TGTGCCAGCAGCCAATACAGGGTGGGCGAGCAGTACTTC. The chain is built from TRBV16 and TRBJ2-7; D might be TRBD1 (6 bases). This CDR3 spans 13 amino acids. The V end lost 1 base, the J end lost 6 bases, and 10 bases lay between the germline ends. Germline CDR1 reads KGHSY; CDR2 reads FQNENV.

The gene calls are TRBV9 and TRBJ2-5; TRBD2 might be the D (6 bases). The DNA end favors TRBJ2-7, so the J call may be wrong. The CDR3 length is 13 residues. Germline lookup yields CDR1 SGDLS and CDR2 YYNGEE. The CDR3 bases are TGTGCCAGCAGCCGGGACTCTCACTACGAGCAGTACTTC. Encoded protein: CASSRDSHYEQYF.

This clone appeared a few times. The J gene is TRBJ2-2, the V gene TRBV7-2; D remains unclear. The germline gives CDR1 SGHTA, CDR2 FQGNSA. This CDR3 has 12 residues. The germline V and J ends were trimmed by 7 bases and 2 bases, with 5 bases remaining between them. The DNA for the CDR3 is TGTGCCAGCACCCTCAACACCGGGGAGCTGTTTTTT. This translates into CASTLNTGELFF.

As DNA, the CDR3 is TGCAGCGTCCGGGACAGGGGGCCGGGCAGCCCCTCCGCAGATACGCAGTATTTT. Its protein product is CSVRDRGPGSPSADTQYF. The chain carries TRBV29-1 and TRBJ2-3, with 12 bases matching TRBD1. V lost 6 bases to trimming and J lost 4 bases; unmatched junction nucleotides: 17. Germline CDR1 and CDR2: SQVTM and ANQGSEA. This CDR3 comprises 18 residues.

The chain couples TRBV7-3 to TRBJ2-7; D gene uncertain. Trimming took off 3 bases at V and 1 base at J, with 7 bases between the two ends. The CDR3 has 13 amino acids. In germline, CDR1 is SGHTA, CDR2 FQGTGA. The CDR3 coding sequence is TGTGCCAGCAGCTTCTCCGGGTCCTACGAGCAGTACTTC. As protein: CASSFSGSYEQYF.

The rearrangement links TRBV7-9 to TRBJ1-1; D is undetermined. From germline, CDR1 is SEHNR and CDR2 FQNEAQ (reference sequence). The CDR3 loop spans 14 amino acids. Between the trimmed V and J ends, which lost 0 bases and 2 bases, there was a span of 7 bases. CDR3 sequence (DNA): TGTGCCAGCAGCTTAGCGCTATCTAACACTGAAGCTTTCTTT. Encoded protein: CASSLALSNTEAFF. Full variable domain (missing parts from reference TRBV7-9 and TRBJ1-1): DTGVSQNPRHKITKRGQNVTFRCDPISEHNRLYWYRQTLGQGPEFLTYFQNEAQLEKSRLLSDRFSAERPKGSFSTLEIQRTEQGDSAMYLCASSLALSNTEAFFGQGTRLTVV.

The chain uses TRBV7-9 and TRBJ2-7; D is uncertain. The germline V gene has CDR1 SEHNR and CDR2 FQNEAQ (reference sequence). The V and J ends lost 1 base and 4 bases respectively, with 11 bases between them. The CDR3 has 14 residues. The CDR3 nucleotides are TGTGCCAGCAGCTTAGTGGGTAGGGCTTACGAGCAGTACTTC. Translated, it gives CASSLVGRAYEQYF.

This sequence joins TRBV29-1 and TRBJ1-3; D is possibly TRBD1 (5 bases). The CDR3 is 13 residues long. CDR1 is SQVTM and CDR2 is ANQGSEA in the germline V gene. V lost 7 bases and J 4 bases, leaving 14 bases between the germline ends. Here the CDR3 reads CSAGRSLGNTIYF. DNA of the CDR3: TGCAGCGCGGGACGATCTCTCGGAAACACCATATATTTT.

This clone was picked up a small number of times. The chain joins TRBV7-2 to TRBJ1-2, with a tentative D call TRBD1 (5 bases). V lost 4 bases and J 5 bases, leaving 11 bases between the germline ends. The CDR3 contains 13 residues. CDR1 and CDR2 (germline): SGHTA, FQGNSA. The CDR3: CASSSGRKYGYTF. In DNA form, the CDR3 reads TGTGCCAGCAGCTCGGGACGGAAATATGGCTACACCTTC. The variable domain in full, completed from reference TRBV7-2 and TRBJ1-2, reads GAGVSQSPSNKVTEKGKDVELRCDPISGHTALYWYRQSLGQGLEFLIYFQGNSAPDKSGLPSDRFSAERTGGSVSTLTIQRTQQEDSAVYLCASSSGRKYGYTFGSGTRLTVV.

Many counts were recorded for this clone. This chain uses TRBV6-5 with TRBJ2-7; 10 bases line up with TRBD2. V lost 5 bases, J lost 5 bases, and 9 bases stayed unmatched. The CDR3 totals 15 residues. From germline, CDR1 is MNHEY and CDR2 SVGAGI. In nucleotides, the CDR3 is TGTGCCAGCAGTCCTAGCGGGAGTAGAGACCACGAGCAGTACTTC. The encoded protein is CASSPSGSRDHEQYF.